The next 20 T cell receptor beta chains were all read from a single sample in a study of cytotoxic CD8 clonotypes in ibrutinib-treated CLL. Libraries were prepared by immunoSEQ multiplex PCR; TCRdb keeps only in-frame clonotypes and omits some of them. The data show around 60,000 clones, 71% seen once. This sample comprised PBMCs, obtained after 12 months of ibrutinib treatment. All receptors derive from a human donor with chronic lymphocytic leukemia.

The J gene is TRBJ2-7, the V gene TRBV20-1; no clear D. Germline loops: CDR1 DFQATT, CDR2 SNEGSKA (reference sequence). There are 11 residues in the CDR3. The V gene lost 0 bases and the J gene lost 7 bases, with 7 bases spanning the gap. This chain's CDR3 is CSAREDEEQYF. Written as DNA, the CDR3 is TGCAGTGCTAGAGAAGATGAGGAGCAGTACTTC.

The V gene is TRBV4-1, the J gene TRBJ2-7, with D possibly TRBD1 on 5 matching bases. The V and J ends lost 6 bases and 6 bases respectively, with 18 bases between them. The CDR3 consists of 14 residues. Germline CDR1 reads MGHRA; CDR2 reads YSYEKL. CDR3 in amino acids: CASRGFRGLGEQYF. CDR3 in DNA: TGCGCCAGCAGGGGTTTTAGGGGCTTGGGCGAGCAGTACTTC.

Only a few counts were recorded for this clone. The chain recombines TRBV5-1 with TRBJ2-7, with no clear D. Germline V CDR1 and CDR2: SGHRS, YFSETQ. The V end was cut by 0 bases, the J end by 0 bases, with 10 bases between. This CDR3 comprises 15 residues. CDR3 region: CASSLGQVTSYEQYF. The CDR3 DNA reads TGCGCCAGCAGCTTGGGACAAGTAACCTCCTACGAGCAGTACTTC.

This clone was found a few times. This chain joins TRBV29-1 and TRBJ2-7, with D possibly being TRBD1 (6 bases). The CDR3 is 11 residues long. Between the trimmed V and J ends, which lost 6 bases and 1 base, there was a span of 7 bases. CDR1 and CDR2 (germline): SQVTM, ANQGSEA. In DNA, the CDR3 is TGCAGCGTGACAGGATCCTACGAGCAGTACTTC. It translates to CSVTGSYEQYF.

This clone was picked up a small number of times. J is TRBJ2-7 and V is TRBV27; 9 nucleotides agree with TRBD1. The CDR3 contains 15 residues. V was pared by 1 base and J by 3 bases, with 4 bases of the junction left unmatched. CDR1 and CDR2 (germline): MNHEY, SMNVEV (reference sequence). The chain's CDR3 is CASSLWGTGSYEQYF. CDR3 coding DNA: TGTGCCAGCAGTTTATGGGGGACAGGGAGCTACGAGCAGTACTTC.

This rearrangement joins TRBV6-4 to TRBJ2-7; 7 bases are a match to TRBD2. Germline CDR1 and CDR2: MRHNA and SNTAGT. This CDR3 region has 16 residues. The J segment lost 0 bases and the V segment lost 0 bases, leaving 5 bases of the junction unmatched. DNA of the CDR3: TGTGCCAGCAGTGACTCCGGGGGGAAAAGCTCCTACGAGCAGTACTTC. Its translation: CASSDSGGKSSYEQYF.

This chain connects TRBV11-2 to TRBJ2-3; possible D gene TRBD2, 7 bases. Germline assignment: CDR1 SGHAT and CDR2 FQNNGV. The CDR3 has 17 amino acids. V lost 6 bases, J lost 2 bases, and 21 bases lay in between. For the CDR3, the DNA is TGTGCCAGCAGTCCAGGTGGGGGGCGGGGGTCCACAGATACGCAGTATTTT. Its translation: CASSPGGGRGSTDTQYF. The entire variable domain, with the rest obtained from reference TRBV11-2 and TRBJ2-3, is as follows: EAGVAQSPRYKIIEKRQSVAFWCNPISGHATLYWYQQILGQGPKLLIQFQNNGVVDDSQLPKDRFSAERLKGVDSTLKIQPAKLEDSAVYLCASSPGGGRGSTDTQYFGPGTRLTVL.

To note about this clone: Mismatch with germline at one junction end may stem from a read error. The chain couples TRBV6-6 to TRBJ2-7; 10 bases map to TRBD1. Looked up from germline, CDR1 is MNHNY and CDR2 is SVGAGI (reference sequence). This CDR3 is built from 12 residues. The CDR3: CASSYRGDRGLF. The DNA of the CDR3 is TGTGCCAGCAGTTACAGAGGGGACAGGGGACTCTTC.

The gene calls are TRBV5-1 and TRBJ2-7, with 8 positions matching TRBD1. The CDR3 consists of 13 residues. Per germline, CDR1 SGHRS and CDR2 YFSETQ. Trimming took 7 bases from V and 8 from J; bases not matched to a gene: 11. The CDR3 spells CASRQDRVDKQYF. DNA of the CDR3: TGCGCCAGCCGGCAGGACAGGGTTGATAAGCAGTACTTC. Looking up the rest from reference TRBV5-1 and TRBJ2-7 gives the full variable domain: KAGVTQTPRYLIKTRGQQVTLSCSPISGHRSVSWYQQTPGQGLQFLFEYFSETQRNKGNFPGRFSGRQFSNSRSEMNVSTLELGDSALYLCASRQDRVDKQYFGPGTRLTVT.

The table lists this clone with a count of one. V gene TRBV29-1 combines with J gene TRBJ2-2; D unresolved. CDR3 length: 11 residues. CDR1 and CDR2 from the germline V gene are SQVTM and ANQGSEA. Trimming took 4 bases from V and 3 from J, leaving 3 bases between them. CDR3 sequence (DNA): TGCAGCGTTGGGCACACCGGGGAGCTGTTTTTT. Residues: CSVGHTGELFF.

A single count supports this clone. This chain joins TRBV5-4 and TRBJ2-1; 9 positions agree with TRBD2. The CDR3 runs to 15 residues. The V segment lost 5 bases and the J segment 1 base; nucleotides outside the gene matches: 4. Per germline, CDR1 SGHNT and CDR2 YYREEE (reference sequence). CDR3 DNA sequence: TGTGCCAGCAGGCATAGCGGGAGTTCCTACAATGAGCAGTTCTTC. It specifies CASRHSGSSYNEQFF.

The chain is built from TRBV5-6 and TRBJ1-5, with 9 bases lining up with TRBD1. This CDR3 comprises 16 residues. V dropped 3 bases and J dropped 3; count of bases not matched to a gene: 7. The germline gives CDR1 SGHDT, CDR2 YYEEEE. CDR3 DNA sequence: TGTGCCAGCAGCTCGGGGACAGGGAAGTACAATCAGCCCCAGCATTTT. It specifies CASSSGTGKYNQPQHF.

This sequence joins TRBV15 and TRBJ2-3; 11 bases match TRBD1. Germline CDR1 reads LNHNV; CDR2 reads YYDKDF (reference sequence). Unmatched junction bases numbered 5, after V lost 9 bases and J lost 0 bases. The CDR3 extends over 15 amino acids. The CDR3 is CATRTGGASTDTQYF. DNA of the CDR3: TGTGCCACTCGGACAGGGGGCGCGAGCACAGATACGCAGTATTTT.

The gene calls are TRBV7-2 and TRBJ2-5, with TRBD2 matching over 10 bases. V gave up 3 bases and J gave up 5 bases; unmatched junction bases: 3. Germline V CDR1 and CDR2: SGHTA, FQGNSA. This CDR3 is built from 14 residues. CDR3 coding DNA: TGTGCCAGCAGCTTGCTAGCGGGAGTGGAGACCCAGTACTTC. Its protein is CASSLLAGVETQYF.

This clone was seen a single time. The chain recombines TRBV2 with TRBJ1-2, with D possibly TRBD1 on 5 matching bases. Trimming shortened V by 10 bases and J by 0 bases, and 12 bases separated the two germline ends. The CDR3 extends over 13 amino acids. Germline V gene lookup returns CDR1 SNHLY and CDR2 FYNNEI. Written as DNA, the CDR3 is TGTGCCATTTTAGACAGTACTAACTATGGCTACACCTTC. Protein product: CAILDSTNYGYTF.

The CDR3 region has the DNA TGCGCCAGCAGCTTGAATGGACAGGGAAACACTGAAGCTTTCTTT. Amino acid sequence: CASSLNGQGNTEAFF. The chain carries TRBV5-1 and TRBJ1-1, with TRBD1 matching over 8 bases. With V trimmed by 1 base and J by 2 bases, 4 bases remained unmatched. The CDR3 runs to 15 residues. Germline V gene sequence: CDR1 SGHRS, CDR2 YFSETQ. The entire variable domain, with the rest obtained from reference TRBV5-1 and TRBJ1-1, is as follows: KAGVTQTPRYLIKTRGQQVTLSCSPISGHRSVSWYQQTPGQGLQFLFEYFSETQRNKGNFPGRFSGRQFSNSRSEMNVSTLELGDSALYLCASSLNGQGNTEAFFGQGTRLTVV.

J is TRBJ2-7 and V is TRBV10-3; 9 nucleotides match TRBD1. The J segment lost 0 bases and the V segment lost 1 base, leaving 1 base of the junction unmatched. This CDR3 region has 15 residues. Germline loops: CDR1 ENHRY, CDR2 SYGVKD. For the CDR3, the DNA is TGTGCCATCAGTGAGTTGGGACAGGGCTCCTACGAGCAGTACTTC. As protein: CAISELGQGSYEQYF.

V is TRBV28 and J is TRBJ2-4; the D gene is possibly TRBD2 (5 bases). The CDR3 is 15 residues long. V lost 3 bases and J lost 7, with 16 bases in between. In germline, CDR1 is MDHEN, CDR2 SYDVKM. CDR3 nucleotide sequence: TGTGCCAGCAGTTTGGTGGAACTGGGCGGGAACATTCAGTACTTC. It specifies CASSLVELGGNIQYF.

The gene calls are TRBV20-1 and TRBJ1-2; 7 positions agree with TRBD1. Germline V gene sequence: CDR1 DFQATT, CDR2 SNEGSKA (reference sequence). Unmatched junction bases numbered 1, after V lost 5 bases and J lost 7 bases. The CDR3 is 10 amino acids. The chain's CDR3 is CSAAGGGYTF. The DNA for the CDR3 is TGCAGTGCTGCAGGGGGTGGCTACACCTTC.

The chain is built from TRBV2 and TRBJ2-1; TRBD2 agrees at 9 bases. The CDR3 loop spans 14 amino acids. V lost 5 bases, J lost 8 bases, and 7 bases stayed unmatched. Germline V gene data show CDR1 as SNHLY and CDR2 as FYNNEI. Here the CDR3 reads CASSLFSGRDEQFF. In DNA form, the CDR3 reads TGTGCCAGCAGTCTCTTTAGCGGGAGAGATGAGCAGTTCTTC. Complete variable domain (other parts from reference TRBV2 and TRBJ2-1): EPEVTQTPSHQVTQMGQEVILRCVPISNHLYFYWYRQILGQKVEFLVSFYNNEISEKSEIFDDQFSVERPDGSNFTLKIRSTKLEDSAMYFCASSLFSGRDEQFFGPGTRLTVL.